This T cell receptor beta chain came from a study of cytomegalovirus exposure and HLA in healthy donors. The PCR employed 60 Vbeta primers together with 13 Jbeta primers. Assay: immunoSEQ multiplex PCR; the TCRdb copy retains only in-frame clones and omits some. The sample lists around 130,000 clones; roughly two thirds were seen once. This clone was recorded only once. The antigen is unknown. Points from the study as a whole: Researchers catalogued roughly 170 TCR beta chains as cytomegalovirus-associated. Several of the most significant clusters were apparently associated with common viral pathogens in a later analysis. Segments of the TCR beta V type were, in most cases, productive about 87% or about 30% of the time in an earlier analysis.

Germline CDR1 SNHLY, CDR2 FYNNEI. There are 13 residues in the CDR3. V was pared by 1 base and J by 11 bases, with 14 bases between. The chain uses TRBV2 and TRBJ1-1; unclear D gene. Source material: PBMCs. This receptor was obtained from a man in his thirties or forties in good health and CMV-seropositive. The DNA of the CDR3 is TGTGCCAGCAGTGAAGTAGGGAGGGCTGGGGCTTTCTTT. Protein: CASSEVGRAGAFF.